This passage covers 16 T cell receptor beta chains from one sample sequenced in a study of control samples from healthy donors and cancer patients. Using immunoSEQ multiplex PCR, the repertoire was profiled, and TCRdb retains in-frame clones only, with some absent. The sample lists around 75,000 clones; 85% to 95% were seen once. The source material was blood. These receptors came from a woman between 55 and 75 years old in good health.

This rearrangement joins TRBV25-1 to TRBJ2-7; 7 bases align to TRBD1. Looked up from germline, CDR1 is MGHDK and CDR2 is SYGVNS. The CDR3 length is 13 residues. V was clipped by 6 bases and J by 2 bases; unmatched bases: 4. Here the CDR3 DNA reads TGTGCCAGCAGGCCACAGGGGACCTACGAGCAGTACTTC. It specifies CASRPQGTYEQYF.

The chain is built from TRBV7-9 and TRBJ1-4; D remains unclear. The CDR3 consists of 14 residues. Germline CDR1 SEHNR, CDR2 FQNEAQ (reference sequence). The V gene lost 5 bases and the J gene lost 0 bases, with 7 bases spanning the gap. The CDR3 sequence is CASSPQSTNEKLFF. CDR3 nucleotide sequence: TGTGCCAGCAGCCCCCAGTCAACTAATGAAAAACTGTTTTTT.

The chain couples TRBV7-2 to TRBJ2-3, with 7 bases that match TRBD1. Germline V gives CDR1 SGHTA, CDR2 FQGNSA. Losses at the gene ends were 4 bases for V and 6 bases for J; bases not matched to a gene: 7. The CDR3 sequence is 14 residues long. The chain's CDR3 is CASSSYRGRDTQYF. The CDR3, as DNA: TGTGCCAGCAGCTCGTACAGGGGAAGGGATACGCAGTATTTT. Combining the CDR3 with reference TRBV7-2 and TRBJ2-3 gives the whole variable domain GAGVSQSPSNKVTEKGKDVELRCDPISGHTALYWYRQSLGQGLEFLIYFQGNSAPDKSGLPSDRFSAERTGGSVSTLTIQRTQQEDSAVYLCASSSYRGRDTQYFGPGTRLTVL.

V is TRBV19 and J is TRBJ2-5; TRBD2 aligns across 8 bases. Germline V gene data show CDR1 as LNHDA and CDR2 as SQIVND (reference sequence). This CDR3 spans 14 amino acids. The junction had 1 base not matched to a gene; V was cut back by 4 bases and J by 0 bases. CDR3 coding DNA: TGTGCCAGTAGTAGCGGGAGGCACCAAGAGACCCAGTACTTC. Translation gives CASSSGRHQETQYF. The variable domain in full, with the rest retrieved from reference TRBV19 and TRBJ2-5, is DGGITQSPKYLFRKEGQNVTLSCEQNLNHDAMYWYRQDPGQGLRLIYYSQIVNDFQKGDIAEGYSVSREKKESFPLTVTSAQKNPTAFYLCASSSGRHQETQYFGPGTRLLVL.

V gene TRBV9 combines with J gene TRBJ2-5, with 10 bases identical to TRBD2. Per the germline V gene, CDR1 is SGDLS and CDR2 is YYNGEE. The CDR3 extends over 17 amino acids. The V gene end was trimmed by 1 base and the J gene end by 2 bases; junction bases not matched to a gene: 8. The CDR3 nucleotides are TGTGCCAGCAGCGTAACGCAAAGCGGGAGGGGTCAAGAGACCCAGTACTTC. This sequence encodes CASSVTQSGRGQETQYF. Complete variable domain (other parts from reference TRBV9 and TRBJ2-5): DSGVTQTPKHLITATGQRVTLRCSPRSGDLSVYWYQQSLDQGLQFLIQYYNGEERAKGNILERFSAQQFPDLHSELNLSSLELGDSALYFCASSVTQSGRGQETQYFGPGTRLLVL.

The genes are TRBV6-6 and TRBJ2-2; no reliable D call. This CDR3 is 16 amino acids long. V was cut by 4 bases and J by 1 base, with 13 bases left in between. CDR1 is MNHNY, CDR2 SVGAGI, per germline (reference sequence). CDR3 amino acids: CASSLRIIGNTGELFF. The CDR3 nucleotides are TGTGCCAGCAGTTTACGTATAATCGGGAACACCGGGGAGCTGTTTTTT.

This chain links TRBV11-2 with TRBJ2-5; D might be TRBD2 (5 bases). Germline loops: CDR1 SGHAT, CDR2 FQNNGV. The V end was cut by 3 bases, the J end by 5 bases, with 7 bases between. CDR3 size: 12 residues. The CDR3 DNA is TGTGCCAGCAGCTTCCGGGGTGAGACCCAGTACTTC. This sequence encodes CASSFRGETQYF. Filled out from reference TRBV11-2 and TRBJ2-5, the complete variable domain reads EAGVAQSPRYKIIEKRQSVAFWCNPISGHATLYWYQQILGQGPKLLIQFQNNGVVDDSQLPKDRFSAERLKGVDSTLKIQPAKLEDSAVYLCASSFRGETQYFGPGTRLLVL.

J is TRBJ2-7 and V is TRBV27; D call uncertain. Germline-derived CDR1 and CDR2 are MNHEY and SMNVEV (reference sequence). The CDR3 consists of 14 residues. Trimming took off 6 bases at V and 3 bases at J, with 15 bases between the two ends. The CDR3 loop is CASRQTSVDYEQYF. In DNA form, the CDR3 reads TGTGCCAGCAGGCAAACGTCGGTCGACTACGAGCAGTACTTC.

This sequence joins TRBV5-6 and TRBJ1-5, with D possibly matching TRBD1 (5 bases). V lost 3 bases to trimming and J lost 4 bases, with 8 bases between them. This CDR3 is 13 amino acids long. Looked up from germline, CDR1 is SGHDT and CDR2 is YYEEEE. Here the CDR3 reads CASSYRLNQPQHF. The DNA of the CDR3 is TGTGCCAGCAGCTACAGGCTAAATCAGCCCCAGCATTTT. Supplemented by reference TRBV5-6 and TRBJ1-5, the full variable domain reads DAGVTQSPTHLIKTRGQQVTLRCSPKSGHDTVSWYQQALGQGPQFIFQYYEEEERQRGNFPDRFSGHQFPNYSSELNVNALLLGDSALYLCASSYRLNQPQHFGDGTRLSIL.

V usage is TRBV20-1 and J usage is TRBJ2-1; 8 bases fit TRBD2. Germline trimming cut 3 bases from V and 4 bases from J; bases unmatched to any gene: 5. CDR1 and CDR2 (germline): DFQATT, SNEGSKA (reference sequence). There are 14 residues in the CDR3. This CDR3 is CSASIAGKYNEQFF. The CDR3 DNA reads as TGCAGTGCTAGTATAGCGGGAAAATACAATGAGCAGTTCTTC.

The rearrangement joins TRBV5-1 to TRBJ1-1; no reliable D call. The germline gives CDR1 SGHRS, CDR2 YFSETQ. The CDR3 totals 16 residues. The ends were cut back, 2 bases at V and 0 bases at J, with 14 bases in the middle. CDR3 loop: CASSLGPTRMNTEAFF. In nucleotides, the CDR3 is TGCGCCAGCAGCTTAGGTCCGACGAGGATGAACACTGAAGCTTTCTTT.

This clone turned up a few times. The chain has TRBV11-2 and TRBJ2-4, with 14 nucleotides matching TRBD2. From germline, CDR1 is SGHAT and CDR2 FQNNGV. The CDR3 runs to 17 residues. The junction had 5 bases not matched to a gene; V was cut back by 5 bases and J by 2 bases. The CDR3 DNA sequence: TGTGCCAGCAGCCACCGGACTAGCGGGGGGACCAAAAACATTCAGTACTTC. Its translation: CASSHRTSGGTKNIQYF.

The rearrangement uses TRBV10-3 and TRBJ1-2, with D possibly matching TRBD1 (5 bases). The CDR3 length is 13 residues. V was pared by 5 bases and J by 4 bases, with 11 bases between. In germline, CDR1 is ENHRY, CDR2 SYGVKD. The CDR3 DNA is TGTGCCATCAGTCGGGACGGTTCCTATGGCTACACCTTC. Translating it yields CAISRDGSYGYTF.

V is TRBV20-1 and J is TRBJ1-5; D is unresolved. The V end was cut by 3 bases, the J end by 6 bases, with 12 bases between. Germline values: CDR1 DFQATT, CDR2 SNEGSKA (reference sequence). The CDR3 extends over 13 amino acids. The CDR3 region has the DNA TGCAGTGCTAGTGCCGGGATCGGTCAGCCCCAGCATTTT. It specifies CSASAGIGQPQHF.

The chain recombines TRBV28 with TRBJ1-1; D may be TRBD1 (5 bases). The germline V and J ends were trimmed by 7 bases and 5 bases, with 14 bases remaining between them. The germline V gene encodes CDR1 MDHEN and CDR2 SYDVKM. The CDR3 has 13 amino acids. CDR3 in DNA: TGTGCCAGCACCACCCACGGGGGAACTGAAGCTTTCTTT. Translating it yields CASTTHGGTEAFF. The whole variable domain, filled in from reference TRBV28 and TRBJ1-1, reads DVKVTQSSRYLVKRTGEKVFLECVQDMDHENMFWYRQDPGLGLRLIYFSYDVKMKEKGDIPEGYSVSREKKERFSLILESASTNQTSMYLCASTTHGGTEAFFGQGTRLTVV.

The table lists this clone with a count of one. The chain is built from TRBV4-1 and TRBJ2-1, with 9 bases lining up with TRBD2. There are 18 residues in the CDR3. Germline CDR1 is MGHRA and CDR2 is YSYEKL. V shed 4 bases and J 4 bases; nucleotides not matched to a gene: 14. CDR3 amino acids: CASSPTPGTSKGYNEQFF. CDR3 nucleotide sequence: TGCGCCAGCAGCCCGACACCGGGGACTAGCAAGGGATACAATGAGCAGTTCTTC.